This T cell receptor (beta chain) was sequenced during a study of tumor-infiltrating lymphocytes in primary liver carcinoma. Study background: Both sexes were represented among patients, who were 30 to 69 years old.

Broader study findings: Significantly greater top-250-clone fractions characterized tumors relative to blood (p = 0.039).

Of note for this clonotype: Its cognate antigen is unknown.

The study extracted blood RNA from unsorted whole blood and also extracted germline DNA. Chronic HBV infection was present, with no prior treatment. Using a constant-region primer together with ProtoScript II reverse transcriptase, TCR beta cDNA was made from 450 to 600 ng of total RNA. Researchers made the TCR beta libraries by running three nested multiplex PCR rounds with slightly modified ARM-PCR. A C-beta reverse primer and TRBV1-TRBV30 forward primers served in each of the first two PCR rounds, at about 10 cycles apiece. TCRdb re-called the multiplex PCR reads with MiXCR, one entry per CDR3 protein. The sample carries 330,000 or so distinct CDR3 sequences, less than 70% recorded once. V lost 3 bases and J lost 3; bases outside the gene matches: 9. The CDR3 has 15 residues. Per germline, CDR1 SGHRS and CDR2 YFSETQ.

The specimen sequenced was peripheral blood. This clonotype was obtained from a middle-aged man with primary liver carcinoma and hepatitis B virus infection. The chain employs TRBV5-1 and TRBJ2-7; 7 bases fit TRBD1. CDR3 sequence (DNA): TGCGCCAGCAGCTGGACCGCTGGGACAGACTACGAGCAGTACTTC. This translates into CASSWTAGTDYEQYF.